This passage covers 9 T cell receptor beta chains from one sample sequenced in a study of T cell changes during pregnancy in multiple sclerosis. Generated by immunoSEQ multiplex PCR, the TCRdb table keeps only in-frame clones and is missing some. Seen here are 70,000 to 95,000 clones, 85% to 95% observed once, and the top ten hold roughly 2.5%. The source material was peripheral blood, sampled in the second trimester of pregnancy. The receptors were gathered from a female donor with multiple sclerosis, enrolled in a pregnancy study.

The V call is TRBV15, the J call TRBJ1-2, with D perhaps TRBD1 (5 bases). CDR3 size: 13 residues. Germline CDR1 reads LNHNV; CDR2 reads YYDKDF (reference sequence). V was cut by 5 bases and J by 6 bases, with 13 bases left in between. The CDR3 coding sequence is TGTGCCACCAGCTGGGGGGAAGGGAATGGCTACACCTTC. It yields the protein CATSWGEGNGYTF.

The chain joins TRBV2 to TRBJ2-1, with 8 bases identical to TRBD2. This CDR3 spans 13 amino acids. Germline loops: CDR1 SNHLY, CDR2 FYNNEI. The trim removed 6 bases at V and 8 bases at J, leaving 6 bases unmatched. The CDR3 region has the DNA TGTGCCAGCAGATCGGGGGGGTTCGATGAGCAGTTCTTC. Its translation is CASRSGGFDEQFF.

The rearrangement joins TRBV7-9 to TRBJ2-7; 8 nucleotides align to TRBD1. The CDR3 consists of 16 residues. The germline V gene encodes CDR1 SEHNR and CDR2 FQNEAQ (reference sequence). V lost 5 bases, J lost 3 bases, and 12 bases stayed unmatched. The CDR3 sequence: CASSQTRQGFYYEQYF. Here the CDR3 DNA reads TGTGCCAGCAGCCAGACCCGACAGGGGTTTTACTACGAGCAGTACTTC.

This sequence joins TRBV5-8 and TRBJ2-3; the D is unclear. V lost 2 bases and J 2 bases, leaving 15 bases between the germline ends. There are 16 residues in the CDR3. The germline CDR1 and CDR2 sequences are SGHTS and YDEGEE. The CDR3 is CASSLGGSRPTDTQYF. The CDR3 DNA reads TGTGCCAGCAGCTTAGGCGGCTCCCGCCCCACAGATACGCAGTATTTT.

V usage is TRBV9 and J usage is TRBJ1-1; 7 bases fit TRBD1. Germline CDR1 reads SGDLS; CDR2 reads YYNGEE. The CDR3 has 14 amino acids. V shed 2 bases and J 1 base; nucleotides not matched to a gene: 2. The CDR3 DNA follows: TGTGCCAGCAGCGTGGGACAGACGAACACTGAAGCTTTCTTT. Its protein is CASSVGQTNTEAFF.

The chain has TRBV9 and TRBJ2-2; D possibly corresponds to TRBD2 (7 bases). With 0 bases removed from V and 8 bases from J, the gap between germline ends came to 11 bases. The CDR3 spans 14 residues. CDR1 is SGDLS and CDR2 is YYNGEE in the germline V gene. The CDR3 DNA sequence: TGTGCCAGCAGCGTAGTCGGGGGGCCTGGGGAGCTGTTTTTT. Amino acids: CASSVVGGPGELFF.

The CDR3 region has the DNA TGTGCCAGTAGTTCCGGGACAGGGGGGTACGAGCAGTACTTC. Translation: CASSSGTGGYEQYF. The chain couples TRBV19 to TRBJ2-7, with 11 bases lining up with TRBD1. Germline V gives CDR1 LNHDA, CDR2 SQIVND (reference sequence). This CDR3 has 14 amino acids. The junction had 4 bases not matched to a gene; V was cut back by 5 bases and J by 4 bases.

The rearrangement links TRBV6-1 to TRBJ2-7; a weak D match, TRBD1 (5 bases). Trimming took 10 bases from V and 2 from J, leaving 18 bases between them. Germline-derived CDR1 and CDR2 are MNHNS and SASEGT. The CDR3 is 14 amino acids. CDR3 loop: CATISLVGAYEQYF. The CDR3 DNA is TGTGCCACCATTAGCCTGGTAGGGGCCTACGAGCAGTACTTC.

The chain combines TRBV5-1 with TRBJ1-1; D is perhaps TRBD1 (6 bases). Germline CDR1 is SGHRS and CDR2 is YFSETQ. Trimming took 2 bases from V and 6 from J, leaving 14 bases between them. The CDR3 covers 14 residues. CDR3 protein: CASSLTDGGPEAFF. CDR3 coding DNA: TGCGCCAGCAGCTTAACCGATGGGGGCCCTGAAGCTTTCTTT.